The clone carrying this TCR beta chain was seen a few times. Its antigen is currently unknown. The data stem from a study of CD8+ T cells in alopecia areata. cDNA reverse transcribed from extracted RNA served as the sequencing template. The assay was immunoSEQ multiplex PCR, and TCRdb's table has in-frame clones only and misses some. This table has fewer than 80,000 clones, about three fifths appearing once. Alopecia areata patients gave lesional scalp punch biopsies and peripheral blood samples. From PBMCs, CD4+ and CD8+ T cells were sorted. Findings and limits, study-wide: Relative to normal scalp, lesional scalp, especially alopecia totalis/universalis, showed higher clonality. Patients showed less clear TCR sequence sharing than mice, possibly partly because of HLA diversity.

The sequence came from a human donor with alopecia areata. The source material was CD8+ T cells sorted from blood, sampled at week 0.

The CDR3 here is CATSRDRTGMAYGYTF. CDR3 nucleotides: TGTGCCACCAGCAGAGATCGGACAGGGATGGCCTATGGCTACACCTTC. The chain has TRBV15 and TRBJ1-2, with TRBD1 matching over 8 bases. This CDR3 contains 16 residues. From germline, CDR1 is LNHNV and CDR2 YYDKDF (reference sequence). V lost 0 bases to trimming and J lost 4 bases; unmatched junction nucleotides: 7. The full variable domain, its missing parts supplied by reference TRBV15 and TRBJ1-2, is DAMVIQNPRYQVTQFGKPVTLSCSQTLNHNVMYWYQQKSSQAPKLLFHYYDKDFNNEADTPDNFQSRRPNTSFCFLDIRSPGLGDTAMYLCATSRDRTGMAYGYTFGSGTRLTVV.